This TCR beta chain was observed in a study of monozygotic twins with inflammatory bowel disease. cDNA was produced in eight separate reactions per sample. One entry per CDR3 protein, without DNA, is what TCRdb gives after re-calling the 5' RACE reads. The sample table includes about 330,000 distinct CDR3 sequences. Germline-derived CDR1 and CDR2 are SNHLY and FYNNEI. The CDR3 is made up of 17 amino acids. General study findings and limits: Telling apart the different T cell subtypes was not possible.

As for this clonotype: Its target is unknown.

The gene calls are TRBV2 and TRBJ2-2; the D gene TCRdb calls, TRBD2, cannot be checked with no DNA. The clonotype originates from a human donor with ulcerative colitis or Crohn's disease, or a healthy co-twin of an affected twin (not recorded which). The sample comprised blood. The CDR3 is CASSEGIAEDITGELFF.